This entry features one T cell receptor (beta chain) sequence. This CDR3 has 11 residues. Germline V gives CDR1 SNHLY, CDR2 FYNNEI. Between the trimmed V and J ends, which lost 9 bases and 3 bases, there was a span of 9 bases. This entry comes from a study of blood T cell repertoires in COVID-19. Whole-study context: The origin of the acute and convalescent COVID-19 samples was the United States, Italy and Spain.

Clones were sequenced by immunoSEQ multiplex PCR, and TCRdb holds only the in-frame ones, with some missing. The sample consists of around 310,000 clones, roughly 86% of them appearing once. The rearrangement links TRBV2 to TRBJ2-7, with D possibly TRBD1 on 6 matching bases. This TCR was recovered from a woman in her 30s who had recovered from COVID-19. The sequenced sample was PBMCs or T cells enriched from blood (not recorded which). The CDR3 loop is CASVQGYEQYF. DNA for the CDR3: TGTGCCAGTGTACAGGGCTACGAGCAGTACTTC.